The 31 T cell receptor beta chains below all came from one sample that was sequenced in a study of T-cell reconstitution after alpha-beta-depleted transplantation in children. The library targeted TCRbeta and was prepared with unique molecular identifiers. TCRdb fed the PCR reads into MiXCR, producing one record per CDR3 protein. This sample has under 400,000 distinct CDR3 sequences, with approximately 23% found just once. This material consisted of PBMCs, mostly from graft donor cells, taken 180 days after TCRalphabeta/CD19-depleted stem cell transplant. Receptor source: a male patient aged 5 to 17 who had a stem cell transplant for acute lymphoblastic leukemia, so the T cells may come from the graft donor.

This rearrangement joins TRBV9 to TRBJ1-2, with D possibly being TRBD1 (6 bases). Trimming left V 3 bases short and J 5 bases short, with 17 bases between. CDR3 length: 15 residues. Germline assignment: CDR1 SGDLS and CDR2 YYNGEE. Written as DNA, the CDR3 is TGTGCCAGCAGCGGTCGCCGACAGGAAATTTATGGCTACACCTTC. Its protein is CASSGRRQEIYGYTF.

This clonotype has just a few counts. V is TRBV15 and J is TRBJ2-7; 8 bases map to TRBD2. Germline CDR1 and CDR2: LNHNV and YYDKDF (reference sequence). V lost 2 bases and J lost 4; bases outside the gene matches: 7. The CDR3 runs to 15 residues. CDR3 sequence (DNA): TGTGCCACCAGCAGACCCGGGACTAGGGGTTACGAGCAGTACTTC. As protein: CATSRPGTRGYEQYF.

The chain employs TRBV27 and TRBJ2-3; 8 nucleotides align to TRBD1. The CDR3 is 16 amino acids. The J segment lost 1 base and the V segment lost 8 bases, leaving 11 bases of the junction unmatched. Germline V CDR1 and CDR2: MNHEY, SMNVEV (reference sequence). In DNA, the CDR3 is TGTGCCAGCCGCCCCGGCTGGGGACAGGGCACAGATACGCAGTATTTT. Encoded protein: CASRPGWGQGTDTQYF.

This clonotype was seen a handful of times. The V gene is TRBV3-1, the J gene TRBJ1-2; tentative D call: TRBD1 (5 bases). This CDR3 comprises 15 residues. V was clipped by 0 bases and J by 8 bases, with 16 bases between them. Germline values: CDR1 LGHDT, CDR2 YNNKEL (reference sequence). The CDR3 reads CASSQDLGRGWGYTF. CDR3 in DNA: TGTGCCAGCAGCCAAGATCTAGGGAGGGGCTGGGGCTACACCTTC. Supplemented by reference TRBV3-1 and TRBJ1-2, the full variable domain reads DTAVSQTPKYLVTQMGNDKSIKCEQNLGHDTMYWYKQDSKKFLKIMFSYNNKELIINETVPNRFSPKSPDKAHLNLHINSLELGDSAVYFCASSQDLGRGWGYTFGSGTRLTVV.

The gene calls are TRBV6-2 or TRBV6-3 and TRBJ2-2, with TRBD1 matching 7 bases. V trimming: 0 bases; J trimming: 6 bases; junction bases outside the gene matches: 25. The germline V gene encodes CDR1 MNHEY and CDR2 SVGEGT. The CDR3 is 22 amino acids. Here the CDR3 reads CASSYSRMEVGPGGVWAGELFF. The DNA of the CDR3 is TGTGCCAGCAGTTACTCGAGAATGGAAGTTGGGCCAGGGGGAGTCTGGGCCGGGGAGCTGTTTTTT.

In its sample, this clonotype was seen many times. The genes are TRBV7-2 and TRBJ2-5, with TRBD2 as a possible D gene (6 bases). The CDR3 runs to 14 residues. CDR1 is SGHTA and CDR2 is FQGNSA in the germline V gene. Trimming left V 3 bases short and J 4 bases short, with 12 bases between. For the CDR3, the DNA is TGTGCCAGCAGCTTTGGGGGAGGAGGAGAGACCCAGTACTTC. This sequence encodes CASSFGGGGETQYF.

There are a few counts of this clonotype. The chain links TRBV7-2 to TRBJ1-2; D is ambiguous. The CDR3 runs 14 residues. Trimming cost V 0 bases and J 3 bases, with 8 bases left between them. CDR1 and CDR2 (germline): SGHTA, FQGNSA. CDR3 loop: CASSLAPRDYGYTF. The CDR3 DNA follows: TGTGCCAGCAGCTTAGCACCCCGGGACTATGGCTACACCTTC.

J is TRBJ2-1 and V is TRBV4-1; 11 bases map to TRBD2. CDR1 is MGHRA and CDR2 is YSYEKL in the germline V gene. CDR3 length: 15 amino acids. V was clipped by 3 bases and J by 4 bases; unmatched bases: 2. CDR3 DNA: TGCGCCAGCAGCCAGTCTAGCGGGAGGTACAATGAGCAGTTCTTC. The encoded protein is CASSQSSGRYNEQFF.

This chain links TRBV3-1 with TRBJ2-7; no firm D call. The V end lost 1 base, the J end lost 2 bases, and 9 bases lay between the germline ends. This CDR3 contains 14 residues. Germline CDR1 and CDR2: LGHDT and YNNKEL (reference sequence). The CDR3 DNA reads as TGTGCCAGCAGCCAAGGAGATAGTCCCTACGAGCAGTACTTC. The encoded protein is CASSQGDSPYEQYF.

This clonotype has more than one count but fewer than ten. This chain connects TRBV29-1 to TRBJ2-6, with a possible D match to TRBD1 (5 bases). Trimming stripped 4 bases from V and 2 bases from J, with 9 bases between. Germline CDR1 SQVTM, CDR2 ANQGSEA. This CDR3 comprises 14 residues. CDR3 coding DNA: TGCAGCGTTGTTAGGGGCACTGGGGCCAACGTCCTGACTTTC. This gives the protein CSVVRGTGANVLTF. Based on the CDR3 plus reference TRBV29-1 and TRBJ2-6, the full variable domain is SAVISQKPSRDICQRGTSLTIQCQVDSQVTMMFWYRQQPGQSLTLIATANQGSEATYESGFVIDKFPISRPNLTFSTLTVSNMSPEDSSIYLCSVVRGTGANVLTFGAGSRLTVL.

The chain has TRBV5-1 and TRBJ2-1, with D perhaps being TRBD1 or TRBD2 (5 bases each). In germline, CDR1 is SGHRS, CDR2 YFSETQ. Trimming shortened V by 4 bases and J by 6 bases, and 11 bases separated the two germline ends. The CDR3 totals 13 residues. CDR3 sequence: CASSLQGVNEQFF. For the CDR3, the DNA is TGCGCCAGCAGCCTTCAGGGAGTCAATGAGCAGTTCTTC.

The chain uses TRBV20-1 and TRBJ1-1; tentative D call: TRBD1 (6 bases). The CDR3 contains 13 residues. CDR1 and CDR2 from the germline V gene are DFQATT and SNEGSKA (reference sequence). The V gene lost 4 bases and the J gene lost 0 bases, with 9 bases spanning the gap. The CDR3 nucleotides are TGCAGTGCTAAGGGACAAATGAACACTGAAGCTTTCTTT. Protein: CSAKGQMNTEAFF.

This clonotype was observed a handful of times. The chain links TRBV5-1 to TRBJ2-1; weak D call: TRBD2 (7 bases). This CDR3 spans 14 amino acids. Trimming pared 4 bases from V and 7 bases from J, leaving 15 bases between. In germline, CDR1 is SGHRS, CDR2 YFSETQ. CDR3 DNA sequence: TGCGCCAGCAGCGGGCGGGGGCCCCTGAATGAGCAGTTCTTC. This codes for CASSGRGPLNEQFF.

The gene calls are TRBV5-1 and TRBJ1-2; TRBD1 agrees at 11 bases. The length of the CDR3 is 13 residues. V dropped 4 bases and J dropped 8; count of bases not matched to a gene: 4. Germline V CDR1 and CDR2: SGHRS, YFSETQ. The CDR3, as DNA: TGCGCCAGCAGCCAGGACAGGGGGCGAGGCTACACCTTC. Its protein is CASSQDRGRGYTF.

There are a few counts of this clonotype. This chain uses TRBV6-4 with TRBJ1-2; 9 bases are a match to TRBD1. The V gene's germline CDR1 is MRHNA and CDR2 SNTAGT. V shed 7 bases and J 8 bases; nucleotides not matched to a gene: 11. The CDR3 runs 14 residues. This CDR3 reads CASKSSGQGGGYTF. CDR3 nucleotides: TGTGCCAGCAAGTCTTCGGGACAGGGTGGAGGCTACACCTTC.

This sequence joins TRBV27 and TRBJ2-3; no clear D gene. Trimming took 0 bases from V and 2 from J, leaving 6 bases between them. Germline V CDR1 and CDR2: MNHEY, SMNVEV (reference sequence). The CDR3 consists of 14 residues. The DNA for the CDR3 is TGTGCCAGCAGTTTATCAGAGGTCACAGATACGCAGTATTTT. It is translated as CASSLSEVTDTQYF.

V gene TRBV7-9 combines with J gene TRBJ2-4; 15 bases agree with TRBD2. Germline values: CDR1 SEHNR, CDR2 FQNEAQ (reference sequence). The CDR3 is made up of 17 amino acids. V lost 5 bases, J lost 10 bases, and 12 bases stayed unmatched. The CDR3 protein is CASSNYGTSGRSRIQYF. CDR3 in DNA: TGTGCCAGCAGCAACTATGGGACTAGCGGGAGGTCGAGGATTCAGTACTTC.

This clonotype came up a few times. This chain uses TRBV29-1 with TRBJ2-1; 7 positions match TRBD1. This CDR3 has 15 residues. Looked up from germline, CDR1 is SQVTM and CDR2 is ANQGSEA. V was pared by 4 bases and J by 3 bases, with 9 bases of the junction left unmatched. For the CDR3, the DNA is TGCAGCGTTGCTTTTGTCCAGGGGGTCTACAATGAGCAGTTCTTC. Translating it yields CSVAFVQGVYNEQFF.

This clonotype was seen a few times. The chain links TRBV5-1 to TRBJ1-1; D gene ambiguous. CDR1 SGHRS and CDR2 YFSETQ come from the germline V gene. CDR3 size: 15 residues. V dropped 4 bases and J dropped 2 bases, with 15 bases sitting between them. The CDR3 region is CASSPRTSGNTEAFF. The CDR3 nucleotides read TGCGCCAGCAGCCCCAGGACTTCGGGAAACACTGAAGCTTTCTTT.

The chain recombines TRBV25-1 with TRBJ2-1; D gene uncertain. With 5 bases removed from V and 6 bases from J, the gap between germline ends came to 11 bases. The CDR3 is 13 amino acids. Germline assignment: CDR1 MGHDK and CDR2 SYGVNS. DNA of the CDR3: TGTGCCAGCAGTCGGCTAGTAGGCAATGAGCAGTTCTTC. Protein sequence: CASSRLVGNEQFF.

The chain combines TRBV6-5 with TRBJ2-1; D might be TRBD1 (6 bases). This CDR3 is built from 17 residues. V lost 0 bases, J lost 3 bases, and 15 bases lay in between. CDR1 and CDR2 from the germline V gene are MNHEY and SVGAGI. CDR3 region: CASSYSNQGQDYNEQFF. For the CDR3, the DNA is TGTGCCAGCAGTTACTCAAACCAGGGGCAGGACTACAATGAGCAGTTCTTC.

This rearrangement joins TRBV9 to TRBJ2-7, with 8 bases lining up with TRBD1. Per the germline V gene, CDR1 is SGDLS and CDR2 is YYNGEE. The ends lost 4 bases at V and 3 bases at J; junction bases unmatched: 12. The CDR3 runs 16 residues. CDR3 sequence: CASSHGTGITYYEQYF. The CDR3 bases are TGTGCCAGCAGCCATGGGACAGGAATCACCTACTACGAGCAGTACTTC. The whole variable domain, remainder taken from reference TRBV9 and TRBJ2-7, is DSGVTQTPKHLITATGQRVTLRCSPRSGDLSVYWYQQSLDQGLQFLIQYYNGEERAKGNILERFSAQQFPDLHSELNLSSLELGDSALYFCASSHGTGITYYEQYFGPGTRLTVT.

This clonotype was detected only a few times. The genes are TRBV20-1 and TRBJ2-7; D tentatively reads TRBD1 or TRBD2 (5 bases each). Germline V gene lookup returns CDR1 DFQATT and CDR2 SNEGSKA (reference sequence). This CDR3 contains 10 residues. V lost 5 bases and J lost 4, with 6 bases in between. In nucleotides, the CDR3 is TGCAGTGCTGGGACGTACGAGCAGTACTTC. Protein product: CSAGTYEQYF.

The genes are TRBV12-3 or TRBV12-4 and TRBJ2-1, with 10 bases lining up with TRBD2. The CDR3 consists of 16 residues. The V gene end was trimmed by 6 bases and the J gene end by 0 bases; junction bases not matched to a gene: 5. The CDR3, as DNA: TGTGCCAGCAGCCTTAGACTAGCGGGCTCCTACAATGAGCAGTTCTTC. Its translation: CASSLRLAGSYNEQFF.

This rearrangement joins TRBV10-2 to TRBJ2-4; 12 nucleotides line up with TRBD2. Germline CDR1 is WSHSY and CDR2 is SAAADI. The trim removed 7 bases at V and 0 bases at J, leaving 10 bases unmatched. This CDR3 spans 18 amino acids. The DNA of the CDR3 is TGCGCCAGCATGTGGCTAGCGGGAGGGGGGGTAGCCAAAAACATTCAGTACTTC. Its translation is CASMWLAGGGVAKNIQYF.

This clonotype has only one observation. In DNA form, the CDR3 reads TGTGCCAGCAGCTTTCGGCAGGCCTACTACGAGCAGTACTTC. This encodes CASSFRQAYYEQYF. The rearrangement joins TRBV7-9 to TRBJ2-7; no firm D call. The V end was cut by 3 bases, the J end by 3 bases, with 12 bases between. The CDR3 runs 14 residues. Looked up from germline, CDR1 is SEHNR and CDR2 is FQNEAQ (reference sequence).

The sample holds a few counts of this clonotype. The V and J genes are TRBV7-3 and TRBJ2-4; tentatively, D is TRBD1 or TRBD2 (5 bases each). The ends were cut back, 4 bases at V and 5 bases at J, with 18 bases in the middle. The CDR3 loop spans 16 amino acids. CDR1 and CDR2 from the germline V gene are SGHTA and FQGTGA. The DNA of the CDR3 is TGTGCCAGCAGCTCCGACGGGACGCCAGGCCAAAACATTCAGTACTTC. This translates into CASSSDGTPGQNIQYF.

The rearrangement links TRBV15 to TRBJ2-5, with D possibly being TRBD1 or TRBD2 (5 bases each). V was clipped by 0 bases and J by 5 bases, with 19 bases between them. CDR3 size: 17 residues. Per the germline V gene, CDR1 is LNHNV and CDR2 is YYDKDF (reference sequence). DNA of the CDR3: TGTGCCACCAGCAGAGAGGGATGGGGGAACGGAGGCGAGACCCAGTACTTC. Translated, it gives CATSREGWGNGGETQYF. The whole variable domain, remainder taken from reference TRBV15 and TRBJ2-5, is DAMVIQNPRYQVTQFGKPVTLSCSQTLNHNVMYWYQQKSSQAPKLLFHYYDKDFNNEADTPDNFQSRRPNTSFCFLDIRSPGLGDTAMYLCATSREGWGNGGETQYFGPGTRLLVL.

The table lists this clonotype with a few counts. This rearrangement joins TRBV12-3 or TRBV12-4 to TRBJ2-5; a possible D gene is TRBD2 (5 bases). The CDR3 is 14 amino acids. The germline V and J ends were trimmed by 8 bases and 4 bases, with 17 bases remaining between them. The CDR3 DNA reads TGTGCCAGCGGATCCCGGGATCCCAGAGAGACCCAGTACTTC. Protein: CASGSRDPRETQYF.

The rearrangement uses TRBV3-1 and TRBJ2-5; 12 nucleotides match TRBD2. The CDR3 is 20 residues long. The ends lost 4 bases at V and 7 bases at J; junction bases unmatched: 22. The germline CDR1 and CDR2 sequences are LGHDT and YNNKEL (reference sequence). CDR3 sequence (DNA): TGTGCCAGCAGCCCAAAGATCACCTCTAGCGGGAGGGCTCGGACCGGGACCCAGTACTTC. It encodes CASSPKITSSGRARTGTQYF.

J is TRBJ2-7 and V is TRBV9, with 7 positions matching TRBD1. V shed 3 bases, J shed 2 bases, and the junction held 8 bases outside the gene matches. CDR1 and CDR2 (germline): SGDLS, YYNGEE. The CDR3 sequence is 15 residues long. DNA for the CDR3: TGTGCCAGCAGCGCACCCGGGACAGATCCCTACGAGCAGTACTTC. This sequence encodes CASSAPGTDPYEQYF.